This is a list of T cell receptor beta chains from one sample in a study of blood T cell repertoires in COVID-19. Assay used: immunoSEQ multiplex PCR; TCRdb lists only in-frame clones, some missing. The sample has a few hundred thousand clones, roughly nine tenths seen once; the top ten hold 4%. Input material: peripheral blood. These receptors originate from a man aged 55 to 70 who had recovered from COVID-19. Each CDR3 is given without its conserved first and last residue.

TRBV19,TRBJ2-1,ASSRADRDNEQF
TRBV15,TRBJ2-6,ATSPRSPGANVLT
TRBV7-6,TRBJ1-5,ASSFGGRFSNQPQH
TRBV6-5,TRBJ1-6,ASNTDRGVNSPLH
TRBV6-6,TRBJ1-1,ASSYGQNTEAF
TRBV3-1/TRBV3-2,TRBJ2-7,ASSQDNGAWTGVVEQY
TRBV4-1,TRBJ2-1,ASSRDRLNNEQF
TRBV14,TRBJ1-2,ASSQTGIYGYT
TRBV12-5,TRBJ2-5,ASGLVMAGGLETQY
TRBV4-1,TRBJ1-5,ASSQGDREAPQH
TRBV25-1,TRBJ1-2,ASSGDRRKGGYGYT
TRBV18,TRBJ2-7,ASSPLGTGTYEQY
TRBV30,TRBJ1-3,AWTGWEGGNTIY
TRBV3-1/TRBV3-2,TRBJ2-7,ASSQRRVPYEQY
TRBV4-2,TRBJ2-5,ASSQPSGLAGGKETQY
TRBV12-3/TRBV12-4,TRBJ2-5,ASSLTQETQY
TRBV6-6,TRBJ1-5,ASSYHSPGGYQPQH
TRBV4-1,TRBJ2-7,ASSDHRGRLPYEQY
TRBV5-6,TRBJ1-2,ASSLVTGGYT
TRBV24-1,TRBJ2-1,ATSGHNYNEQF
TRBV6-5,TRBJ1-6,ASRSGRGNSPLH
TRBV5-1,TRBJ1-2,ASGPKPDTNYGYT
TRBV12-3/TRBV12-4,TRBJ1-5,ASGEGNQPQH
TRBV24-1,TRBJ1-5,ATSGGGRPNQPQH
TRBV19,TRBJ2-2,ASSTGTLNTGELF
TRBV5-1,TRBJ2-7,ASSLASGGPGPFYYEQY
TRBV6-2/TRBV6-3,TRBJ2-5,ASSSTARGPRETQY
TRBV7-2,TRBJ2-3,ASSLREPGDTQY
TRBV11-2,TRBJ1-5,ASSKTGQWQPQH
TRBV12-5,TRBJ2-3,ASGSPLTDTQY
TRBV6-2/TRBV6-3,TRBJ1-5,ASSYSGYQPQH
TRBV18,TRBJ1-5,ASSPWDRASNQPQH
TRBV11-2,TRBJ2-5,ASGLSPGRDQY
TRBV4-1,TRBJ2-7,ASSQTGTGAKRGQY
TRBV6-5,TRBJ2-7,ASRPTGPSYYEQY
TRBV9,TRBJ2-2,ASSVASGVNTGELF
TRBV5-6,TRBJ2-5,ASSPRTGGRRETQY
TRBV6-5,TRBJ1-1,ASRYGGGENTEAF
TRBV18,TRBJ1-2,ASSPGGDEYGYT
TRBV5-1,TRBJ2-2,ASSRGSETGGLF
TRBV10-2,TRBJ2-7,ASGSGQGYEQY
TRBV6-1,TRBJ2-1,ASSELPAGGPYNEQF